This T cell receptor (beta chain) was found in a study of T cells after yellow fever vaccination. Study details: Preparation of the low-cell-number fractions used SMART-Seq v4 Ultra Low Input.

This clonotype was picked up a small number of times. As yet, its antigen is unknown. Study results and caveats: A small share of clonotypes appeared in both CD4 and CD8 compartments.

Making TCR cDNA involved 5'RACE template switching, which added UMIs and a universal primer site. A single record per CDR3 protein comes from TCRdb applying MiXCR to the 5' RACE reads. Of approximately 600,000 distinct CDR3 sequences in the sample, 12% were seen once. The specimen was PBMCs, collected on the day of the yellow fever booster vaccination. The TCR comes from a man aged 30 to 45 who received the YFV17D yellow fever vaccine.

CDR3 protein: CASSQRTSGRYTDTQYF. CDR3 nucleotides: TGCGCCAGCAGCCAGAGGACTAGCGGGAGGTACACAGATACGCAGTATTTT. V and J are TRBV4-3 and TRBJ2-3; the match to TRBD2 covers 14 bases. V lost 3 bases to trimming and J lost 2 bases; unmatched junction nucleotides: 4. This CDR3 is 17 amino acids long. From germline, CDR1 is LGHNA and CDR2 YSLEER.